This TCR beta chain was recorded in a study of blood T cell repertoires in COVID-19. Overall study context: COVID-19 samples collected from the United States, Italy and Spain covered acute and convalescent phases. The cDNA or gDNA used as material had been derived from T cells, B-cell-depleted T cells, or PBMCs.

J lost 4 bases, V lost 2 bases, and 7 bases had no gene match. Germline values: CDR1 KGHSH, CDR2 LQKENI. This CDR3 contains 15 residues. Only in-frame clones appear in the TCRdb table, and some are missing; sequencing was by immunoSEQ multiplex PCR. Among approximately 250,000 clones listed, approximately 86% were seen once. The receptor comes from a woman aged 55 to 70 with active or convalescent COVID-19. The V gene is TRBV18, the J gene TRBJ1-2; 7 nucleotides line up with TRBD1. The sample comprised peripheral blood. The CDR3 here is CASSPETGVSYGYTF. For the CDR3, the DNA is TGTGCCAGCTCACCAGAAACAGGGGTTAGCTATGGCTACACCTTC.